These 8 T cell receptor beta chains were all obtained from the same sample, sequenced in a study of T cells in Graves' hyperthyroidism and ophthalmopathy. The CDR3 regions of TCR beta were amplified from RNA transcripts. HTBI primers were employed in a first-round RT-PCR of the TCR CDR3. TCRdb ran MiXCR on the multiplex PCR reads and lists one entry per CDR3 protein. This sample has 250,000 or so distinct CDR3 sequences, with over 12% found just once. Sequencing was performed on blood. Source of these receptors: a woman aged 45 to 65 with Graves' hyperthyroidism that later progressed to Graves' ophthalmopathy.

This clonotype was recorded at least ten times. The J gene is TRBJ2-3, the V gene TRBV11-3; D is ambiguous. The CDR3 extends over 13 amino acids. Germline V gene lookup returns CDR1 SGHNT and CDR2 YENEEA. V was trimmed by 6 bases and J by 6 bases, leaving 13 bases between them. This chain's CDR3 is CASSSSYSDTQYF. CDR3 sequence (DNA): TGTGCCAGCAGTAGTAGCTATTCCGATACGCAGTATTTT.

This clonotype was recorded at least ten times. The CDR3 DNA sequence: TGTGCCAGCAGTTATGAGCCTGGCAAGAGCACAGATACGCAGTATTTT. It is translated as CASSYEPGKSTDTQYF. The J gene is TRBJ2-3, the V gene TRBV6-1; D remains unclear. Trimming removed 5 bases at V and 0 bases at J, with 15 bases between. This CDR3 contains 16 residues. CDR1 and CDR2 (germline): MNHNS, SASEGT.

This clonotype has a count of ten or more. The J gene is TRBJ2-1, the V gene TRBV27; 12 bases match TRBD2. CDR1 is MNHEY, CDR2 SMNVEV, per germline (reference sequence). The CDR3 sequence is 18 residues long. V shed 1 base, J shed 5 bases, and the junction held 9 bases outside the gene matches. The CDR3: CASSLFALAGGNNNEQFF. The CDR3 coding sequence is TGTGCCAGCAGTTTATTTGCCCTAGCGGGAGGGAACAACAATGAGCAGTTCTTC.

V gene TRBV19 combines with J gene TRBJ2-7; D is uncertain. Germline values: CDR1 LNHDA, CDR2 SQIVND (reference sequence). Trimming stripped 5 bases from V and 0 bases from J, with 11 bases between. This CDR3 contains 14 residues. CDR3 region: CASSLLVNSYEQYF. DNA for the CDR3: TGTGCCAGTAGTCTCCTGGTGAACTCCTACGAGCAGTACTTC.

This rearrangement joins TRBV9 to TRBJ2-7, with D perhaps TRBD2 (5 bases). Germline V lookup: CDR1 SGDLS, CDR2 YYNGEE. Trimming removed 4 bases at V and 5 bases at J, with 7 bases between. CDR3 size: 11 residues. The CDR3 region has the DNA TGTGCCAGCAGCTCTAGCAACGAGCAGTACTTC. It translates to CASSSSNEQYF.

This rearrangement joins TRBV7-9 to TRBJ2-2, with 7 positions matching TRBD2. Germline V gene sequence: CDR1 SEHNR, CDR2 FQNEAQ (reference sequence). The ends lost 5 bases at V and 1 base at J; junction bases unmatched: 7. This CDR3 contains 16 residues. CDR3 sequence (DNA): TGTGCCAGCAGCATAGACGCTAGCGGGAACACCGGGGAGCTGTTTTTT. It specifies CASSIDASGNTGELFF.

The gene calls are TRBV20-1 and TRBJ1-1; D gene uncertain. V was trimmed by 4 bases and J by 0 bases, leaving 6 bases between them. This CDR3 has 12 residues. CDR1 and CDR2 (germline): DFQATT, SNEGSKA (reference sequence). The CDR3 nucleotides are TGCAGTGCTAAAACGTTGAACACTGAAGCTTTCTTT. It codes for CSAKTLNTEAFF.

The rearrangement joins TRBV12-3 or TRBV12-4 to TRBJ1-2; TRBD1 is a possible D gene (5 bases). V was clipped by 6 bases and J by 3 bases, with 8 bases between them. This CDR3 comprises 12 residues. CDR3 DNA sequence: TGTGCCAGCAGGGGGACGGACTATGGCTACACCTTC. Amino acid sequence: CASRGTDYGYTF.